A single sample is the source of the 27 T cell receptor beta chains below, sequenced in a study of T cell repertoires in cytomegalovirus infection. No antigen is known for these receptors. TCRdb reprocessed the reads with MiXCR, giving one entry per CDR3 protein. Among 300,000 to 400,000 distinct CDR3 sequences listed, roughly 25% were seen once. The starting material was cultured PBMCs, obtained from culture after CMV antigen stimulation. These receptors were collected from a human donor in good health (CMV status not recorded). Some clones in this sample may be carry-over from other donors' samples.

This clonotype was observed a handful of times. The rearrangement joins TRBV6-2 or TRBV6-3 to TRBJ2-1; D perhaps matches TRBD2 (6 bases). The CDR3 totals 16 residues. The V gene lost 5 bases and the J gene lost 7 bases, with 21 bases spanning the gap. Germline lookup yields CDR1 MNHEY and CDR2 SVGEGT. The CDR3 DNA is TGTGCCAGCAGTCTTCTCGGGGGTAGCATGATGAATGAGCAGTTCTTC. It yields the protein CASSLLGGSMMNEQFF.

CDR3 protein: CAISEGIAGREETQYF. The CDR3 bases are TGTGCCATCAGCGAAGGGATAGCCGGGCGGGAAGAGACCCAGTACTTC. The rearrangement joins TRBV10-3 to TRBJ2-5; a weak D match, TRBD2 (5 bases). Germline V CDR1 and CDR2: ENHRY, SYGVKD. V lost 6 bases and J lost 3, with 20 bases in between. The CDR3 sequence is 16 residues long.

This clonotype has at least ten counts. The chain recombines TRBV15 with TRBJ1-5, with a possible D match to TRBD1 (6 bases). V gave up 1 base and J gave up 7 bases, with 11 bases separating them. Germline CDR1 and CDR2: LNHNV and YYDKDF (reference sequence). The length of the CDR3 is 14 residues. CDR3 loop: CATSRVGGSQPQHF. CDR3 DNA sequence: TGTGCCACCAGCAGAGTGGGGGGCAGCCAGCCCCAGCATTTT.

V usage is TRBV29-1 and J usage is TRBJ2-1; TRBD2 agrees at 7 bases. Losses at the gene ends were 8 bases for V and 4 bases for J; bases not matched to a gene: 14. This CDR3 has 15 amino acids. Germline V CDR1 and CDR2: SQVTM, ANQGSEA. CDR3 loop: CSTLRLADSYNEQFF. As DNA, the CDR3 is TGCAGCACCTTACGACTAGCTGATAGTTACAATGAGCAGTTCTTC.

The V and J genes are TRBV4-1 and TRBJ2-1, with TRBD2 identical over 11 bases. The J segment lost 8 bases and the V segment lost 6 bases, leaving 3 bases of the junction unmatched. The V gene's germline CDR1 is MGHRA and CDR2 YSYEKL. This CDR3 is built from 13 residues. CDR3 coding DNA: TGCGCCAGCAGACTAGCGGGAGCGGATGAGCAGTTCTTC. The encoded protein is CASRLAGADEQFF.

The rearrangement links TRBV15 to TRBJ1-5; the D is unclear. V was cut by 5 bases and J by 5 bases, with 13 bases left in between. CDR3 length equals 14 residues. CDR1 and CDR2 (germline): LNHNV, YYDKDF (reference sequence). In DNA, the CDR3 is TGTGCCACCAGCTCCCGAGACCGATATCAGCCCCAGCATTTT. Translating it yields CATSSRDRYQPQHF.

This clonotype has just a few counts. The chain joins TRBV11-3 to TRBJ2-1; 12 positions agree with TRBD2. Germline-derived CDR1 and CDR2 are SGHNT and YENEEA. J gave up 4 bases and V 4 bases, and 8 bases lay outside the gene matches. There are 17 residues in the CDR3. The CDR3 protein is CASSSGLAGHLYNEQFF. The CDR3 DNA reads TGTGCCAGCAGCTCGGGACTAGCGGGCCACCTGTACAATGAGCAGTTCTTC.

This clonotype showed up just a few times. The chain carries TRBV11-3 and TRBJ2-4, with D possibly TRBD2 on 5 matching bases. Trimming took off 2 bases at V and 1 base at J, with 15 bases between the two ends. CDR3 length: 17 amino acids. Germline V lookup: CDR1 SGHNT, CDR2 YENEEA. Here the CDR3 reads CASSLSGVLGAKNIQYF. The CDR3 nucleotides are TGTGCCAGCAGCTTATCCGGGGTTCTGGGGGCCAAAAACATTCAGTACTTC.

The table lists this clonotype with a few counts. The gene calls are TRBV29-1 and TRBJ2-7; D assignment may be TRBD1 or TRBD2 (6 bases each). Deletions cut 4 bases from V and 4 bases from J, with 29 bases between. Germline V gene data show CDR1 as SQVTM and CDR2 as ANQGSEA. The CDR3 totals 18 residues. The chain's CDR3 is CSVAPRGKAGHSGYEQYF. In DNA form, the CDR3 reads TGCAGCGTTGCGCCCCGTGGAAAGGCGGGACACTCGGGTTACGAGCAGTACTTC.

The CDR3 here is CASSLVENQPQHF. CDR3 DNA sequence: TGTGCCAGCAGCTTGGTAGAAAATCAGCCCCAGCATTTT. V and J are TRBV7-2 and TRBJ1-5, with D hard to call. The CDR3 loop spans 13 amino acids. Trimming took 3 bases from V and 4 from J, leaving 7 bases between them. Germline assignment: CDR1 SGHTA and CDR2 FQGNSA.

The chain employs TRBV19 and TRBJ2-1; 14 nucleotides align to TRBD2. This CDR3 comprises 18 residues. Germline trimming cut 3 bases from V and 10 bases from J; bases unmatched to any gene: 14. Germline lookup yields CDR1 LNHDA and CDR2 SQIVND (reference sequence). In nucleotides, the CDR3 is TGTGCCAGTAGTATCACAGAATGGACTAGCGGGAGGTCGGACGAGCAGTTCTTC. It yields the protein CASSITEWTSGRSDEQFF.

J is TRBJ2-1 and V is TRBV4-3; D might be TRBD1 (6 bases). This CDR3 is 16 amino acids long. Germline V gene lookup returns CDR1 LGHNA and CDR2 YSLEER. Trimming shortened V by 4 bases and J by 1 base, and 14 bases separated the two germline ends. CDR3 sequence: CASSPQGRGSYNEQFF. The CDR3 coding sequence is TGCGCCAGCAGCCCCCAGGGGAGAGGGTCCTACAATGAGCAGTTCTTC.

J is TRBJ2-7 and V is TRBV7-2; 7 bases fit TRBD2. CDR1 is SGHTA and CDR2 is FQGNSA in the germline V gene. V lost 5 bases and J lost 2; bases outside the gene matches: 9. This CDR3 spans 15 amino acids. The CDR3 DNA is TGTGCCAGCAGCCTCGGGGGGATAGGAACCTACGAGCAGTACTTC. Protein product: CASSLGGIGTYEQYF.

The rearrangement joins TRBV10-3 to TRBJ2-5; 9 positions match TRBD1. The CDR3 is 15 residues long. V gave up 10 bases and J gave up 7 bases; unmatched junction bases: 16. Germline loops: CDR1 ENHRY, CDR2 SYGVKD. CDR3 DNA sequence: TGTGCCACCACCAAAGGGACAGGGCATGAGGCGACCCAGTACTTC. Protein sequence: CATTKGTGHEATQYF.

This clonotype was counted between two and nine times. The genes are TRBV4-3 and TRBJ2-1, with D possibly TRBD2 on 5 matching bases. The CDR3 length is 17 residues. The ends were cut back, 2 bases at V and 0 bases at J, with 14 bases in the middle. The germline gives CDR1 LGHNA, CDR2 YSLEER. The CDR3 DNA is TGCGCCAGCAGCCAATTCACAAGCGGAAGCTCCTACAATGAGCAGTTCTTC. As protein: CASSQFTSGSSYNEQFF.

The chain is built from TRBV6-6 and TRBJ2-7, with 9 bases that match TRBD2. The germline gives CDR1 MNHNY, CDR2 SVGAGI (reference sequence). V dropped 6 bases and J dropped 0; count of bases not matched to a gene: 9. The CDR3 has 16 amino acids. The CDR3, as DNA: TGTGCCAGCAGGAGACTAGCGGAAGCCATCTCCTACGAGCAGTACTTC. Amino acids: CASRRLAEAISYEQYF.

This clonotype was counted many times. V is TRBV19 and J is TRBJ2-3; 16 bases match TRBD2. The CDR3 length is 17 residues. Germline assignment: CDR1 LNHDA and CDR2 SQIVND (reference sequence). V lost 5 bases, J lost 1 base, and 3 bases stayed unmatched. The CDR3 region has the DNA TGTGCCAGTAGTGGGACTAGCGGGAGGGAACGCACAGATACGCAGTATTTT. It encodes CASSGTSGRERTDTQYF.

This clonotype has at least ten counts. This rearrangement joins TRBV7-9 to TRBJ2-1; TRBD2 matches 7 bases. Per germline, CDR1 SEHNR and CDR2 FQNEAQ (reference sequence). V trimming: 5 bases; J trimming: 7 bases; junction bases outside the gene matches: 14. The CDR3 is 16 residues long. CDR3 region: CASSLLGAGTGNEQFF. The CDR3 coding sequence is TGTGCCAGCAGCCTCCTGGGAGCGGGAACGGGGAATGAGCAGTTCTTC.

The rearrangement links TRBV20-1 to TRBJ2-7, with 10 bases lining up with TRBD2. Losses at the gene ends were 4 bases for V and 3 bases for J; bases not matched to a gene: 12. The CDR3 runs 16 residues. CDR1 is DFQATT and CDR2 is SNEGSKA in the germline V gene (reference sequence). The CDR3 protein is CSAIGTGTSDNYEQYF. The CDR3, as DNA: TGCAGTGCTATCGGAACGGGGACTAGCGACAACTACGAGCAGTACTTC.

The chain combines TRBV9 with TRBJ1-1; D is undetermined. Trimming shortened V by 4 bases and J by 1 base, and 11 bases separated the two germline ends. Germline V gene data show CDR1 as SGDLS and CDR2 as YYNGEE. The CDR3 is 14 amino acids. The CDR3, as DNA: TGTGCCAGCAGCCCCCTGCCCGGGAACACTGAAGCTTTCTTT. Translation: CASSPLPGNTEAFF.

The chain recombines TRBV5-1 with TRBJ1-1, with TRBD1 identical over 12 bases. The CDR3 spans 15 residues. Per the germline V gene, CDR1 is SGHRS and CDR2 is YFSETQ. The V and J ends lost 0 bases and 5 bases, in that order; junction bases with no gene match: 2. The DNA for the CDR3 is TGCGCCAGCAGCTTGGTGGGACAGGGGGCTACTGAAGCTTTCTTT. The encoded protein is CASSLVGQGATEAFF.

This CDR3 reads CASSLEVGPQPQHF. In DNA, the CDR3 is TGTGCCAGCAGTTTAGAGGTAGGGCCCCAGCCCCAGCATTTT. The rearrangement joins TRBV12-3 or TRBV12-4 to TRBJ1-5; unclear D gene. This CDR3 spans 14 amino acids. Trimming removed 1 base from V and 7 bases from J, with 11 bases in between.

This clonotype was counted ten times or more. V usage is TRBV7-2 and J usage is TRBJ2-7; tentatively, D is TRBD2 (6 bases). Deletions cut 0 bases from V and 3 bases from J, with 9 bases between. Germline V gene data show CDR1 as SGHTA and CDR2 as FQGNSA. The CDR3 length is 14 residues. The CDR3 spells CASSLAGGIYEQYF. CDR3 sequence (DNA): TGTGCCAGCAGCTTAGCTGGAGGGATCTACGAGCAGTACTTC.

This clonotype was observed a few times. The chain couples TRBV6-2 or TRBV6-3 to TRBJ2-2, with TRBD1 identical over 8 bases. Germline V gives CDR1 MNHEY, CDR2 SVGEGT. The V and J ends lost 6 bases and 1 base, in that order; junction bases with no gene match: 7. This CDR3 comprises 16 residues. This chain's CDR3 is CASRSHDRGNTGELFF. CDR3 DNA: TGTGCCAGCAGATCCCACGACAGGGGGAACACCGGGGAGCTGTTTTTT.

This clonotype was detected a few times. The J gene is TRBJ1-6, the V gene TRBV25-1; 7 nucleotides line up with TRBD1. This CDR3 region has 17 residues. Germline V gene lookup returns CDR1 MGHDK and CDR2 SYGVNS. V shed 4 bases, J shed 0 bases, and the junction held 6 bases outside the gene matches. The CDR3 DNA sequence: TGTGCCAGCAGTGGGGACAGAAGGAGCTCCTATAATTCACCCCTCCACTTT. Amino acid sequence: CASSGDRRSSYNSPLHF.

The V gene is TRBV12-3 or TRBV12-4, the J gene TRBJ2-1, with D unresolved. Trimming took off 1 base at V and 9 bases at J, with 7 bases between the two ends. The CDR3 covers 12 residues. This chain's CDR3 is CASSLVAAEQFF. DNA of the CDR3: TGTGCCAGCAGTTTAGTTGCAGCTGAGCAGTTCTTC.

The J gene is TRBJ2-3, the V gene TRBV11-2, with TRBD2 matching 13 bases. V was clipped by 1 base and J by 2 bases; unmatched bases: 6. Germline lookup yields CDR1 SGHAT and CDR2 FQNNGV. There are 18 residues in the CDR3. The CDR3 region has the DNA TGTGCCAGCAGCTTAGTCGGCGGGACTAGCGGGAACACAGATACGCAGTATTTT. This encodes CASSLVGGTSGNTDTQYF.